This TCR beta chain was recovered during a study of CD4 T cells in relation to SARS-CoV-2 and coronaviruses. Study-wide background: TCR beta CDR3s were sequenced after 10-day antigen culture of PBMCs. Controls used an HIV-1 Nef peptide pool or no peptide. Study-level points and caveats: In around 67% of donors, memory CD4+ clonotypes crossrecognized SARS-CoV-2 and at least one common cold coronavirus spike.

Concerning this clone itself: Its cognate antigen is unknown.

Assay: immunoSEQ multiplex PCR; the TCRdb copy retains only in-frame clones and omits some. The sample holds 20,000 to 30,000 clones, roughly 76% seen once. Before the COVID-19 pandemic, during about 2011-2019, CD4+ T cells were taken from unexposed donors. After approximately 10 days of culture, CD4+ T cells were isolated. Germline CDR1 SGHRS, CDR2 YFSETQ. V lost 0 bases, J lost 2 bases, and 11 bases stayed unmatched. CDR3 length equals 18 residues. The chain recombines TRBV5-1 with TRBJ2-3, with 8 bases identical to TRBD2. This clonotype was obtained from a human donor in good health. The specimen was CD4+ T cells from PBMCs, cultured in vitro. DNA of the CDR3: TGCGCCAGCAGCTTGGCTTCCATCGGCGGGGGGCACACAGATACGCAGTATTTT. Translating gives CASSLASIGGGHTDTQYF.